In its sample, the clone carrying this T cell receptor (beta chain) was seen a few times. The table came from immunoSEQ multiplex PCR; TCRdb's copy has only in-frame clones and leaves some out. Found here are about 74,000 clones, nearly 80% of them singletons; the top ten hold approximately 12%. This sample is part of a study of blood T cell repertoires in COVID-19. Whole-study context: Acute and convalescent COVID-19 specimens originated in the United States, Italy and Spain.

V was pared by 6 bases and J by 4 bases, with 8 bases between. CDR3 length equals 13 residues. From germline, CDR1 is SGHRS and CDR2 YFSETQ. The sample was peripheral blood. This sequence was found in a human donor in a cohort sampled during active COVID-19. The genes are TRBV5-1 and TRBJ1-6; D is undetermined. The CDR3 bases are TGCGCCAGCAAACTAAATTATAATTCACCCCTCCACTTT. This gives the protein CASKLNYNSPLHF.